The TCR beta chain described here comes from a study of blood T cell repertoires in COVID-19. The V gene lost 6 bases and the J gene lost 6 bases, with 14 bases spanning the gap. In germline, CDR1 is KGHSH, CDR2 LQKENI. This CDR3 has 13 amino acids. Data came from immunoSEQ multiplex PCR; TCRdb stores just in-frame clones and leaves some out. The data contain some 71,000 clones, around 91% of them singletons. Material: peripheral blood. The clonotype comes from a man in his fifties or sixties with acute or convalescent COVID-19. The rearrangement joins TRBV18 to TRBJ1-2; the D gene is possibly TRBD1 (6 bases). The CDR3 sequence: CASSRQADDGYTF. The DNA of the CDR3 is TGTGCCAGCTCTCGACAGGCCGATGATGGCTACACCTTC.